This T cell receptor (beta chain) was sequenced for a study of OX40 agonist ivuxolimab in advanced cancers. Overall study context: An anti-OX40 (CD134) antibody with agonistic activity, ivuxolimab, was administered to patients. Cohort: about 82% men, mean age around 55, aged about 23 to 79.

Profiling relied on immunoSEQ multiplex PCR, and the TCRdb table lists in-frame clones only, not all of them. The sample lists 28,000 or so clones, approximately 90% occurring once. Germline loops: CDR1 MDHEN, CDR2 SYDVKM. The length of the CDR3 is 12 residues. With 8 bases removed from V and 4 bases from J, the gap between germline ends came to 10 bases. The V and J genes are TRBV28 and TRBJ2-3; no clear D gene. The sequenced sample was CD4+ or CD8+ T cells sorted from blood, obtained in a trial of the OX40 agonist ivuxolimab. This receptor was obtained from an adult with an advanced solid tumor such as melanoma, head and neck, liver or kidney cancer. The CDR3 DNA reads TGTGCCAGCGGGGTAGACCCAGATACGCAGTATTTT. It encodes CASGVDPDTQYF.